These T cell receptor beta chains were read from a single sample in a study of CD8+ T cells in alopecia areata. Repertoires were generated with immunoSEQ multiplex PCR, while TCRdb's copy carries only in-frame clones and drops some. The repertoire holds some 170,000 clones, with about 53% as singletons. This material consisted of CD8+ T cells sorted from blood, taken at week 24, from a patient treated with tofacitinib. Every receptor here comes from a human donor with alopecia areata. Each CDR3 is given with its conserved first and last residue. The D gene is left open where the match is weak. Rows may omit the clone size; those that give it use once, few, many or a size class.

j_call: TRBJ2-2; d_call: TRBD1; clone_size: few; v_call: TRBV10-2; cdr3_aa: CASREQGPNTGELFF; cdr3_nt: TGCGCCAGCAGGGAACAGGGGCCGAACACCGGGGAGCTGTTTTTT
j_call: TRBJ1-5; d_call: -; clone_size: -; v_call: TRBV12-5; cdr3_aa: CASGLIQGYNQPQHF; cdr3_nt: TGTGCTAGTGGTTTGATTCAGGGTTACAATCAGCCCCAGCATTTT
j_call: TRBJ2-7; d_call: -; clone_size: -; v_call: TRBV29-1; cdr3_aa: CSVVNGPYEQYF; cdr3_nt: TGCAGCGTTGTCAACGGCCCCTACGAGCAGTACTTC
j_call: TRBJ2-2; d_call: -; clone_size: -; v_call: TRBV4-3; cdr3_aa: CASSPTGQFEWTGELFF; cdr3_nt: TGCGCCAGCAGCCCGACTGGGCAGTTCGAGTGGACCGGGGAGCTGTTTTTT
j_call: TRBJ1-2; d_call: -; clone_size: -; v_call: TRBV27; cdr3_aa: CASSLSGGYYGYTF; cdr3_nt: TGTGCCAGCAGTTTGTCCGGGGGCTACTATGGCTACACCTTC
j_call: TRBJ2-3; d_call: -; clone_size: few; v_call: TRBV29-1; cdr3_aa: CSAEGAVGNVIQYF; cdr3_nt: TGCAGCGCCGAAGGGGCTGTAGGGAATGTTATTCAGTATTTT
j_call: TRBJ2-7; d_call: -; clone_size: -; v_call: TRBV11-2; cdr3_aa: CASSFSGDEQYF; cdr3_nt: TGTGCCAGCAGCTTTAGTGGGGACGAGCAGTACTTC
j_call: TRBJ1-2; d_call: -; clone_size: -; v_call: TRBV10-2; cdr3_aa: CASSESGSHYGYTF; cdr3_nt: TGCGCCAGCAGTGAGTCGGGATCCCATTATGGCTACACCTTC
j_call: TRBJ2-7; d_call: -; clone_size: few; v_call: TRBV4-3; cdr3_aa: CASSQAVRKPYEQYF; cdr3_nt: TGCGCCAGCAGCCAAGCCGTCAGAAAACCCTACGAGCAGTACTTC
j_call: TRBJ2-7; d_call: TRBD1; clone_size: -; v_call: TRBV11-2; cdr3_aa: CASSFGTGTYEQYF; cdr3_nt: TGTGCCAGCAGCTTTGGGACAGGTACCTACGAGCAGTACTTC
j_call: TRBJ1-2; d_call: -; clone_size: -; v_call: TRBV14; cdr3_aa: CASSPEGYGYTF; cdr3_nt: TGTGCCAGCAGCCCGGAGGGGTATGGCTACACCTTC
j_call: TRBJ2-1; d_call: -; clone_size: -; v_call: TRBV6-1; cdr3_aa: CASSELGGVSGARNEQFF; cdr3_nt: TGTGCCAGCAGTGAATTGGGTGGGGTTTCGGGGGCGCGAAATGAGCAGTTCTTC
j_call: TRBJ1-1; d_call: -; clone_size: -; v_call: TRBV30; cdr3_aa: CASSGRTEAFF; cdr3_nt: TGTGCCTCATCCGGTAGGACTGAAGCTTTCTTT
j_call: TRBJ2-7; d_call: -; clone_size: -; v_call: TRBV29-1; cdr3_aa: CSVYTGENYEQYF; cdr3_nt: TGCAGCGTTTACACCGGGGAGAACTACGAGCAGTACTTC
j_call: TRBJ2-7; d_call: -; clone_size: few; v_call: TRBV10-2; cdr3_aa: CASSEGGPFYEQYF; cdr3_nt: TGCGCCAGCAGTGAGGGCGGGCCGTTCTACGAGCAGTACTTC
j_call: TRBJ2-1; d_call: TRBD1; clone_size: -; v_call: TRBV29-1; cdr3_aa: CSVDLGQIEFF; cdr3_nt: TGCAGCGTTGATTTGGGACAGATTGAGTTCTTC
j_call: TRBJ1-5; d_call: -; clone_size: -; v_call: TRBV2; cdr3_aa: CASSEALGSNQPQHF; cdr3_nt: TGTGCCAGCAGTGAAGCGCTTGGGAGCAATCAGCCCCAGCATTTT
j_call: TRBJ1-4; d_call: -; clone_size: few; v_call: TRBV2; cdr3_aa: CASSEGTARGKLFF; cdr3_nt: TGTGCCAGCAGTGAAGGGACAGCTAGAGGAAAACTGTTTTTT
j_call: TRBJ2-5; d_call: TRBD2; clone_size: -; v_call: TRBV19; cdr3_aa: CASSMVAGGRKETQYF; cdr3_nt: TGTGCCAGTAGTATGGTGGCGGGAGGAAGAAAAGAGACCCAGTACTTC
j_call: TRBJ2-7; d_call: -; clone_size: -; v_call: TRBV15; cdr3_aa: CATSLEGAGATSYEQYF; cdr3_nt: TGTGCCACCAGCCTCGAAGGTGCTGGGGCTACTTCCTACGAGCAGTACTTC
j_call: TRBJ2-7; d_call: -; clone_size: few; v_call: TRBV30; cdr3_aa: CAWKQGYEQYF; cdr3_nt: TGTGCCTGGAAACAGGGCTACGAGCAGTACTTC
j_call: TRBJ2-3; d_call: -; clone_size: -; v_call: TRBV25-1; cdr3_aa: CASSDPYTDTQYF; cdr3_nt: TGTGCCAGCAGTGATCCGTACACAGATACGCAGTATTTT
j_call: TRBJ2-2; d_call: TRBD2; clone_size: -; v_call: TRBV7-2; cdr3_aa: CASSLRLAGVTGELFF; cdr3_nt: TGTGCCAGCAGCTTAAGACTAGCGGGGGTAACCGGGGAGCTGTTTTTT
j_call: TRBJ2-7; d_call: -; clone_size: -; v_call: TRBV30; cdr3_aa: CAWSVSREQYF; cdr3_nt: TGTGCCTGGAGTGTATCTCGCGAGCAGTACTTC
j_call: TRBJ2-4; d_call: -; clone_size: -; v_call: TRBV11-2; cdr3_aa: CASSLVGAIVQYF; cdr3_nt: TGTGCCAGCAGCTTAGTGGGGGCGATTGTTCAGTACTTC
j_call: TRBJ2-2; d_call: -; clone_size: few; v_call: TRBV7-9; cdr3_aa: CASSPPGRHNTGELFF; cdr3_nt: TGTGCCAGCAGCCCACCAGGGCGACATAACACCGGGGAGCTGTTTTTT
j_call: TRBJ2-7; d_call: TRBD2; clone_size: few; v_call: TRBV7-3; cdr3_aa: CASSSLGGGKPEQYF; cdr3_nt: TGTGCCAGCAGCTCACTCGGGGGAGGGAAACCCGAGCAGTACTTC
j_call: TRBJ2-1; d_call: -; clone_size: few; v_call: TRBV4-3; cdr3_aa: CASSQYLNNEQFF; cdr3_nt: TGCGCCAGCAGCCAATACCTTAACAATGAGCAGTTCTTC
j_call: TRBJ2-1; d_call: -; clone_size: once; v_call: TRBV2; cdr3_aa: CASSAGGYNEQFF; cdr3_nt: TGTGCCAGCAGTGCCGGGGGTTACAATGAGCAGTTCTTC
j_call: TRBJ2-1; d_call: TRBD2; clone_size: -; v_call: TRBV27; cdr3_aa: CASSFSGGGYNEQFF; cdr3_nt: TGTGCCAGCAGTTTTAGCGGGGGGGGCTACAATGAGCAGTTCTTC
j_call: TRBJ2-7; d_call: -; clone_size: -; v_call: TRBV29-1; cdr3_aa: CSVVPQSSYEQYF; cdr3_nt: TGCAGCGTTGTTCCCCAGAGCTCCTACGAGCAGTACTTC
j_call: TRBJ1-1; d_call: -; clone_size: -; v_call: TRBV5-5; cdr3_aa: CASSRNTEAFF; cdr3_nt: TGTGCCAGCAGCCGTAACACTGAAGCTTTCTTT
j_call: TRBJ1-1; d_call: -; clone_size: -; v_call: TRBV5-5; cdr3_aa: CASSPSGTEAFF; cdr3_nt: TGTGCCAGCAGCCCTAGCGGCACTGAAGCTTTCTTT
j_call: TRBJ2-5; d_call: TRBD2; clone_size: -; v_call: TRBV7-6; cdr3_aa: CASSSGGETQYF; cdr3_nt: TGTGCCAGCAGCTCCGGGGGGGAGACCCAGTACTTC
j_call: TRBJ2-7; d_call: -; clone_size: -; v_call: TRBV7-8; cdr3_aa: CASSPTPAGYEQYF; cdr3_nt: TGTGCCAGCAGCCCCACTCCCGCCGGTTACGAGCAGTACTTC
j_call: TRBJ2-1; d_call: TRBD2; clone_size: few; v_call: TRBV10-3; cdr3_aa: CAISVKRGEYNEQFF; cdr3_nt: TGTGCCATCAGTGTGAAGCGGGGGGAATACAATGAGCAGTTCTTC
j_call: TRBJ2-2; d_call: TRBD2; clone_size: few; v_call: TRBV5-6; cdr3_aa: CASSWGTSGYTGELFF; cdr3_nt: TGTGCCAGCAGCTGGGGGACTAGCGGCTACACCGGGGAGCTGTTTTTT
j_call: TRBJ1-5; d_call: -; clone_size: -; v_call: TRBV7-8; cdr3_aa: CASSLGRQGNNQPQHF; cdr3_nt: TGTGCCAGCAGCTTAGGTCGGCAGGGTAACAATCAGCCCCAGCATTTT
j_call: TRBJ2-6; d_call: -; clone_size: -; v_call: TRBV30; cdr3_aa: CAWSLDRSGANVLTF; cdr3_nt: TGTGCCTGGAGTTTAGACCGTTCTGGGGCCAACGTCCTGACTTTC
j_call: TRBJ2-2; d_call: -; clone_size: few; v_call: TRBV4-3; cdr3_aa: CASSHTTGELFF; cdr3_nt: TGCGCCAGCAGCCACACCACCGGGGAGCTGTTTTTT
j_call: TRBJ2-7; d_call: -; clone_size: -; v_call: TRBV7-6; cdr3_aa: CASSLGDFYEQYF; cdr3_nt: TGTGCCAGCAGCTTAGGGGATTTCTACGAGCAGTACTTC
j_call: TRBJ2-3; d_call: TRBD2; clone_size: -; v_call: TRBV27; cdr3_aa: CASSLWTSGGWDTQYF; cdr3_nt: TGTGCCAGCAGTTTATGGACTAGCGGGGGGTGGGATACGCAGTATTTT
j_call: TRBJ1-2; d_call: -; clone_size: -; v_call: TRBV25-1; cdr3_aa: CASSSGRSNYGYTF; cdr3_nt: TGTGCCAGCAGTAGTGGGAGGAGTAACTATGGCTACACCTTC
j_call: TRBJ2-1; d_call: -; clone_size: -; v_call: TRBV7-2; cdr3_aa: CASSLGGGEEFF; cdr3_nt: TGTGCCAGCAGCTTAGGCGGGGGCGAGGAGTTCTTC
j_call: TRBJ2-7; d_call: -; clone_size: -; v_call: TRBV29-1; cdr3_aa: CSVGLAGREQYF; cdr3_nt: TGCAGCGTTGGACTTGCAGGGCGCGAGCAGTACTTC
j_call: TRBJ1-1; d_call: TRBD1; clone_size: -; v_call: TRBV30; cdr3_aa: CAWTRATGGNTEAFF; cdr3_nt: TGTGCCTGGACGCGGGCCACAGGGGGGAACACTGAAGCTTTCTTT
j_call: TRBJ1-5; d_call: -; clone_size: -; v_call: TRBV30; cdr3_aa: CAWSLGQNQPQHF; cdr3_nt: TGTGCCTGGAGTCTAGGCCAAAATCAGCCCCAGCATTTT
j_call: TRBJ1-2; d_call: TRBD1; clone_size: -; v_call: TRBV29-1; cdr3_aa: CSVLRDRGKNGYTF; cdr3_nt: TGCAGCGTTCTCCGGGACAGGGGGAAAAATGGCTACACCTTC
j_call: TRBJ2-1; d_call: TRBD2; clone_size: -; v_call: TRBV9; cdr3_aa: CASSVDGSGGNNEQFF; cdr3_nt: TGTGCCAGCAGCGTAGATGGTAGCGGGGGGAACAATGAGCAGTTCTTC
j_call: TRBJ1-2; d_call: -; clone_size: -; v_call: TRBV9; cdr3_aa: CASSVGTNPYGYTF; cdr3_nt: TGTGCCAGCAGCGTGGGGACAAACCCCTATGGCTACACCTTC
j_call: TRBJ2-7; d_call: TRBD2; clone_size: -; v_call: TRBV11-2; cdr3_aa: CASSLPLTSGAKSYEQYF; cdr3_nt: TGTGCCAGCAGCTTACCCTTGACTAGCGGGGCTAAATCCTACGAGCAGTACTTC
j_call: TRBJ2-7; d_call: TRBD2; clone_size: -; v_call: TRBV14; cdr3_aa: CASSPIAGRTYEQYF; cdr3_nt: TGTGCCAGCAGTCCGATAGCGGGGCGGACCTACGAGCAGTACTTC
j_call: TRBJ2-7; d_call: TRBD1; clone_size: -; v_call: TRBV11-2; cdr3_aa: CASSLVRVLDRGHEQYF; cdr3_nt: TGTGCCAGCAGCTTAGTTCGGGTACTCGACAGGGGCCACGAGCAGTACTTC